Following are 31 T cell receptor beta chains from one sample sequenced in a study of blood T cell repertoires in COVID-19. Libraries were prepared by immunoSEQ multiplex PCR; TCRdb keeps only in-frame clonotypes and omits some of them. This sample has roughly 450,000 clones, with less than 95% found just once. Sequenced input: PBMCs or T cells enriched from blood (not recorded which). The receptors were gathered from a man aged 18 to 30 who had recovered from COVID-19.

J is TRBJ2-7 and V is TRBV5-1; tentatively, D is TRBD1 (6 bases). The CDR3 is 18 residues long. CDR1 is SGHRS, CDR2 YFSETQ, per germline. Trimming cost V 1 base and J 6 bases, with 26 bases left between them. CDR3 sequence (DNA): TGCGCCAGCAGCTTGACCTGGACAGCTAACCAAGCGGTCCCCGAGCAGTACTTC. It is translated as CASSLTWTANQAVPEQYF.

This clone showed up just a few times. This CDR3 is CASRNQRGLRDTQYF. In DNA form, the CDR3 reads TGCGCCAGCAGAAACCAGCGGGGGTTGAGAGATACGCAGTATTTT. The V gene is TRBV4-1, the J gene TRBJ2-3, with 8 nucleotides matching TRBD2. V lost 6 bases and J lost 5; bases outside the gene matches: 10. Looked up from germline, CDR1 is MGHRA and CDR2 is YSYEKL. The CDR3 covers 15 residues.

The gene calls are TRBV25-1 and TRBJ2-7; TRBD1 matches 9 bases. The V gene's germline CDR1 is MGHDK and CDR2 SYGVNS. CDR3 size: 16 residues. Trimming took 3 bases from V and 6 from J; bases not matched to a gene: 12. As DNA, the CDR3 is TGTGCCAGCAGTGAGTCGACGGACAGGGGTCTACGCGAGCAGTACTTC. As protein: CASSESTDRGLREQYF.

CDR3 loop: CASTPGTGGETSDTEAFF. The CDR3 nucleotides are TGTGCCAGCACACCTGGGACAGGGGGAGAGACTTCGGACACTGAAGCTTTCTTT. The chain couples TRBV19 to TRBJ1-1; 11 nucleotides agree with TRBD1. The V segment lost 9 bases and the J segment 3 bases; nucleotides outside the gene matches: 18. The CDR3 covers 18 residues. Germline CDR1 and CDR2: LNHDA and SQIVND (reference sequence).

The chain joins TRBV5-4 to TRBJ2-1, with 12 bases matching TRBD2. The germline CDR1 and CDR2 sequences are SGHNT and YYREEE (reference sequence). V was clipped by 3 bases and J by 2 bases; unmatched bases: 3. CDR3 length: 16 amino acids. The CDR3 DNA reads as TGTGCCAGCAGCTCCGGACTAGCGGGAACCTACAATGAGCAGTTCTTC. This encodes CASSSGLAGTYNEQFF.

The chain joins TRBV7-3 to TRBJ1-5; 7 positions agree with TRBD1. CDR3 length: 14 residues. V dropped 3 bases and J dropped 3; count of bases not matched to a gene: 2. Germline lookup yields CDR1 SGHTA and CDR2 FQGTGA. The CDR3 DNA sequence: TGTGCCAGCAGCTTCGGGACAGCCAATCAGCCCCAGCATTTT. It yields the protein CASSFGTANQPQHF.

The CDR3: CASSQDRSSGEQFF. Written as DNA, the CDR3 is TGTGCCAGCAGCCAAGATCGTTCGAGCGGGGAGCAGTTCTTC. The rearrangement uses TRBV14 and TRBJ2-1, with D maybe TRBD2 (6 bases). The CDR3 totals 14 residues. Trimming shortened V by 0 bases and J by 10 bases, and 13 bases separated the two germline ends. Germline V gives CDR1 SGHDN, CDR2 FVKESK.

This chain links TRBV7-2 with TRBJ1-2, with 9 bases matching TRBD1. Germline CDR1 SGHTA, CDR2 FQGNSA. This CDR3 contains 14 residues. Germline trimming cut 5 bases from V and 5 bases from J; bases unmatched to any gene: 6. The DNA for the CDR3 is TGTGCCAGCAGCCCTAGGACAGGGGAGTATGGCTACACCTTC. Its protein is CASSPRTGEYGYTF.

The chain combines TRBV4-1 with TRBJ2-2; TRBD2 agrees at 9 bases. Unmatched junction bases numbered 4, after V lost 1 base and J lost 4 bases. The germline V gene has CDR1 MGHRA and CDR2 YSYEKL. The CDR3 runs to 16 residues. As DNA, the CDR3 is TGCGCCAGCAGCCAAGCCCAGACTAGCGGCACCGGGGAGCTGTTTTTT. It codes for CASSQAQTSGTGELFF.

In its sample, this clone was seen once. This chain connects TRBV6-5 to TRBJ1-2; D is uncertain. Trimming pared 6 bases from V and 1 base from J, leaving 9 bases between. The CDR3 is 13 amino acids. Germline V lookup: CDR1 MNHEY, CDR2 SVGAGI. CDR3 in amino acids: CASRRGGNYGYTF. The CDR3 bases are TGTGCCAGCAGGAGAGGTGGTAACTATGGCTACACCTTC.

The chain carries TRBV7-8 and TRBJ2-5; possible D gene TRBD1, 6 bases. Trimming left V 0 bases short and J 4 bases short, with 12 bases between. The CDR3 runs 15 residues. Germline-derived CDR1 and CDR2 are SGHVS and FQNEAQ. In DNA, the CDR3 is TGTGCCAGCAGCTTAGCGAGGGGGACGAGAGAGACCCAGTACTTC. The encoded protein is CASSLARGTRETQYF.

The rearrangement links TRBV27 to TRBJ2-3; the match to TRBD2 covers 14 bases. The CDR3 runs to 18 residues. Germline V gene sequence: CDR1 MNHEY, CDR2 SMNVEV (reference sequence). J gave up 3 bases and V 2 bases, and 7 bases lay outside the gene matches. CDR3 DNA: TGTGCCAGCAGTTTACGGGGACTAGCGGGAGCGGGTACAGATACGCAGTATTTT. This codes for CASSLRGLAGAGTDTQYF.

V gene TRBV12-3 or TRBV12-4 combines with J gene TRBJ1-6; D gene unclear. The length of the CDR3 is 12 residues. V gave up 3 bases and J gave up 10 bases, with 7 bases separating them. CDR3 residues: CASSLGGSPLHF. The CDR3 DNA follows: TGTGCCAGCAGTTTGGGAGGGTCACCCCTCCACTTT.

The CDR3, as DNA: TGTGCCAGCAGCCGACACCTGAACACTGAAGCTTTCTTT. Translated, it gives CASSRHLNTEAFF. This sequence joins TRBV9 and TRBJ1-1; D call uncertain. The CDR3 is 13 amino acids. Germline lookup yields CDR1 SGDLS and CDR2 YYNGEE. The V and J ends lost 4 bases and 0 bases respectively, with 7 bases between them.

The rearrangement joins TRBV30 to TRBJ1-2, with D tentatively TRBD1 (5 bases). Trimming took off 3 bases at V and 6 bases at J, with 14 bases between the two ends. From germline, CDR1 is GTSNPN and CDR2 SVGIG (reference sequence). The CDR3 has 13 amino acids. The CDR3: CAWSRGWGDGYTF. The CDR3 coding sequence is TGTGCCTGGAGCCGGGGGTGGGGAGATGGCTACACCTTC.

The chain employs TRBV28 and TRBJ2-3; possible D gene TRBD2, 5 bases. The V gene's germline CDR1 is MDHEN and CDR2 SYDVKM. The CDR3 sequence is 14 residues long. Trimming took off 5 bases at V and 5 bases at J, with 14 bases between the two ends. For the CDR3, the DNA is TGTGCCAGCAGTCCAAATAGCGTTGGAGATACGCAGTATTTT. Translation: CASSPNSVGDTQYF.

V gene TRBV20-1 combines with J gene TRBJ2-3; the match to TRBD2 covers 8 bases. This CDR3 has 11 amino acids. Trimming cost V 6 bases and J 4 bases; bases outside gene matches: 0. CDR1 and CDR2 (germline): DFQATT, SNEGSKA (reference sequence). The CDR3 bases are TGCAGTGCCGGGAGGGCAGATACGCAGTATTTT. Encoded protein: CSAGRADTQYF.

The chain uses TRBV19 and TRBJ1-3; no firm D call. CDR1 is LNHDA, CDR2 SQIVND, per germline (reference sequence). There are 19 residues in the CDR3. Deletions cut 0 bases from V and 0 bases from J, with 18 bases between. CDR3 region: CASSIDTGSEQGSGNTIYF. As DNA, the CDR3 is TGTGCCAGTAGTATAGACACCGGGTCAGAACAAGGCTCTGGAAACACCATATATTTT. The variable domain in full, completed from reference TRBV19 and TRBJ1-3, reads DGGITQSPKYLFRKEGQNVTLSCEQNLNHDAMYWYRQDPGQGLRLIYYSQIVNDFQKGDIAEGYSVSREKKESFPLTVTSAQKNPTAFYLCASSIDTGSEQGSGNTIYFGEGSWLTVV.

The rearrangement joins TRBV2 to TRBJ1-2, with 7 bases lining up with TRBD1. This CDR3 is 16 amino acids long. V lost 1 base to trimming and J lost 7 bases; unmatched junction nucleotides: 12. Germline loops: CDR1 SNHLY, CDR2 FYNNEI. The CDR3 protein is CASSEGTRGQLSGYTF. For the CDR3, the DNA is TGTGCCAGCAGTGAAGGGACCCGGGGACAGTTATCTGGCTACACCTTC.

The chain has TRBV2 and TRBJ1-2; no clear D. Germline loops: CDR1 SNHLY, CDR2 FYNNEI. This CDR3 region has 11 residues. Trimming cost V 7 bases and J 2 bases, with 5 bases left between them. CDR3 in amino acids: CASTENYGYTF. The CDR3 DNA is TGTGCCAGCACGGAGAACTATGGCTACACCTTC.

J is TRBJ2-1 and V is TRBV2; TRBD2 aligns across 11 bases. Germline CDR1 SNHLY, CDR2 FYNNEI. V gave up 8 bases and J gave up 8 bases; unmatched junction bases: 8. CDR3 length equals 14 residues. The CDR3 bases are TGTGCCAGCGTAGCGGGAGGGCCCTTGGATGAGCAGTTCTTC. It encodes CASVAGGPLDEQFF.

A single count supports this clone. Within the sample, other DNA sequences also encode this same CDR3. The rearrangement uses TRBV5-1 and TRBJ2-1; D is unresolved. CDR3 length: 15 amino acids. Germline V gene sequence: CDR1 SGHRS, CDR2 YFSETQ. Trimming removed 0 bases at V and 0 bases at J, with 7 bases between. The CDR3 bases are TGCGCCAGCAGCTTGGGCGGTAGCTCCTACAATGAGCAGTTCTTC. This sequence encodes CASSLGGSSYNEQFF.

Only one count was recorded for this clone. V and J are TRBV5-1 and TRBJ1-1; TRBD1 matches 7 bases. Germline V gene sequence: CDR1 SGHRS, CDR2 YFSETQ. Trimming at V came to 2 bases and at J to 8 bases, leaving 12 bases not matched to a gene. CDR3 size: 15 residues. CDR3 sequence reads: CASSFAGGTLGEAFF. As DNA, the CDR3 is TGCGCCAGCAGCTTTGCAGGGGGAACCCTAGGAGAAGCTTTCTTT.

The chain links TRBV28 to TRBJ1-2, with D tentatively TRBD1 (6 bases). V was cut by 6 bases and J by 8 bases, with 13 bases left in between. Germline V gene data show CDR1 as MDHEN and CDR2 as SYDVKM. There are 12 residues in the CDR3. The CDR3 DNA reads TGTGCCAGCAGAAAAACAGGGTACGGCTACACCTTC. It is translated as CASRKTGYGYTF.

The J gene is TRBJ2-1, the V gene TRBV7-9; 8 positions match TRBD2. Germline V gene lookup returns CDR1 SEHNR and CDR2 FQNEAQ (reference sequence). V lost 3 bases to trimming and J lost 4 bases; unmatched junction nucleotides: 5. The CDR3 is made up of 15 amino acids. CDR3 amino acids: CASSFPLADYNEQFF. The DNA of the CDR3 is TGTGCCAGCAGCTTCCCACTAGCGGATTACAATGAGCAGTTCTTC.

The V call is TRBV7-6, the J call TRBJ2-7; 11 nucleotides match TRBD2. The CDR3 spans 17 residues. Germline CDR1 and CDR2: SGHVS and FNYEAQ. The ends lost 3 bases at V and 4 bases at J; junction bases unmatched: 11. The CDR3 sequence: CASSLSTPSGRSYEQYF. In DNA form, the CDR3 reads TGTGCCAGCAGCTTGTCTACCCCTAGCGGGAGGTCATACGAGCAGTACTTC.

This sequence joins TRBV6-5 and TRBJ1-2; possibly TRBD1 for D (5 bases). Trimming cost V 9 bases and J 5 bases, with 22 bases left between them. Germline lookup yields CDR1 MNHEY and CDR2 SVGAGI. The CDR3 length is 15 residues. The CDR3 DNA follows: TGTGCCAGTTCCAGGGCCCCTACATTTATTTATGGCTACACCTTC. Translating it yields CASSRAPTFIYGYTF.

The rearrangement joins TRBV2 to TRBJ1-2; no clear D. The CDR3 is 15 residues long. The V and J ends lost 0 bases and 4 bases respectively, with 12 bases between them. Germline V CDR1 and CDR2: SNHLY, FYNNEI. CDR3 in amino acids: CASSEASGGPYGYTF. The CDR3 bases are TGTGCCAGCAGTGAAGCCTCAGGAGGACCCTATGGCTACACCTTC.

CDR3 DNA sequence: TGTGCCAGCTCACCACGGGAGGGTGGGGATGAGCAGTTCTTC. Translated: CASSPREGGDEQFF. The chain recombines TRBV18 with TRBJ2-1; TRBD2 matches at 7 bases. This CDR3 has 14 residues. From germline, CDR1 is KGHSH and CDR2 LQKENI. Germline trimming cut 1 base from V and 8 bases from J; bases unmatched to any gene: 5.

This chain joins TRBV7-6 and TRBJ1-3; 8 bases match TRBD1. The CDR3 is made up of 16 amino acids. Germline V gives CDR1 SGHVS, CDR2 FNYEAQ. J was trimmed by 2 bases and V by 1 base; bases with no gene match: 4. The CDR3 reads CASSLGTGLAGNTIYF. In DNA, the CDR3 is TGTGCCAGCAGCTTAGGGACAGGGCTTGCTGGAAACACCATATATTTT.

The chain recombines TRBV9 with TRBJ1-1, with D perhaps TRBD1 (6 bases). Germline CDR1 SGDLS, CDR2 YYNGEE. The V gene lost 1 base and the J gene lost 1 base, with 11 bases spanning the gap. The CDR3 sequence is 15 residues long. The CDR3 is CASSVFLGGNTEAFF. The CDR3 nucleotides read TGTGCCAGCAGCGTATTCCTAGGGGGGAACACTGAAGCTTTCTTT.